This T cell receptor (beta chain) is drawn from a study of blood T cells in healthy people across ages. The authors ran a second PCR of 7 to 11 cycles using a sample-barcoded 5' primer and a J-beta primer mix. TCRdb analysed the 5' RACE reads with MiXCR anew, one entry per CDR3 protein. Of approximately 580,000 distinct CDR3 sequences detected, nearly 25% appear once; the ten largest clones hold around 10%. Trimming stripped 3 bases from V and 1 base from J, with 7 bases between. Germline lookup yields CDR1 LGHDT and CDR2 YNNKEL (reference sequence). This CDR3 spans 15 amino acids. These data are also associated with another study on T cells of mothers and their children.

Sequenced material: blood. The receptor was isolated from a boy aged 5 to 17 in good health. The chain employs TRBV3-1 and TRBJ2-6; D not resolved. In DNA, the CDR3 is TGTGCCAGCAGCCATTCGAGTTCTGGGGCCAACGTCCTGACTTTC. Protein product: CASSHSSSGANVLTF.